This record covers a single T cell receptor beta chain. Antigen specificity is unknown. This table comes from immunoSEQ multiplex PCR, and its TCRdb copy is limited to in-frame clones, with some not included. Of about 86,000 clones listed, roughly 89% are singletons. Trimming left V 6 bases short and J 4 bases short, with 15 bases between. This CDR3 is built from 14 residues. Per germline, CDR1 MRHNA and CDR2 SNTAGT. The data originate from a study of OX40 agonist ivuxolimab in advanced cancers. About the research overall: Patients received intravenous ivuxolimab every 2 weeks at 0.01 to 10 mg/kg. Three patients responded partially, comprising one with hepatocellular carcinoma and two with cutaneous melanoma. Overall study results and limits: Expanded peripheral T cells had an undetermined antigen specificity. Compared with CD4+, CD8+ T cells on average had more expanded clones.

The specimen was CD4+ or CD8+ T cells sorted from blood, collected in a trial of the OX40 agonist ivuxolimab. J is TRBJ1-1 and V is TRBV6-4; no reliable D call. This clonotype originated in an adult with an advanced solid tumor such as melanoma, head and neck, liver or kidney cancer. The CDR3 is CASRAVSGSTEAFF. The DNA for the CDR3 is TGTGCCAGCAGGGCCGTGTCGGGGTCCACTGAAGCTTTCTTT.